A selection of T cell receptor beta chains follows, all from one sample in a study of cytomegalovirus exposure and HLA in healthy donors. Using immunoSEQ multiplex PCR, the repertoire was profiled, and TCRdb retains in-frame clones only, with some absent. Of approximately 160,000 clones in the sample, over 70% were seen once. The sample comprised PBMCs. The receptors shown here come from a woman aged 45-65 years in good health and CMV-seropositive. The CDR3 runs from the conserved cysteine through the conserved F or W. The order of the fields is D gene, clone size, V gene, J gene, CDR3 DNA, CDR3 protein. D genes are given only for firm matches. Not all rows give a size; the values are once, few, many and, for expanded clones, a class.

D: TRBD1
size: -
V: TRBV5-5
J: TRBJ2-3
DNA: TGTGCCAGCAGCTCGACAGGGCCTAGAGATACGCAGTATTTT
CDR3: CASSSTGPRDTQYF

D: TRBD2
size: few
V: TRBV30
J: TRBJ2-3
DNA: TGTGCCTGGAGTCAAGCGGGGAAACGGGAAGATACGCAGTATTTT
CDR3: CAWSQAGKREDTQYF

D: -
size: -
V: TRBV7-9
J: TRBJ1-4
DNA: TGTGCCAGCAGCTTACCGGGACATACTAATGAAAAACTGTTTTTT
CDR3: CASSLPGHTNEKLFF

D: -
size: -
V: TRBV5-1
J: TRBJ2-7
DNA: TGCGCCAGCAGCTTGGAGGGGGTCGTAACCTACGAGCAGTACTTC
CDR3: CASSLEGVVTYEQYF

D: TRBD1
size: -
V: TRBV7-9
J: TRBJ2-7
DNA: TGTGCCAGCAGCCCAAGGGGACAGGGGGCTTACGAGCAGTACTTC
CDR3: CASSPRGQGAYEQYF

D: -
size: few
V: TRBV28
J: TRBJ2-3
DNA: TGTGCCAGCAAGCTCGGAGGGACAGATACGCAGTATTTT
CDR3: CASKLGGTDTQYF

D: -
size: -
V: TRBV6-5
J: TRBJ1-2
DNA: TGTGCCAGCAGTTACTCGTCCGGGGGGGGGCTTTATGGCTACACCTTC
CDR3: CASSYSSGGGLYGYTF

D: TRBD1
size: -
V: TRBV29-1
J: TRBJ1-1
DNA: TGCAGCGTCGCTATATTGATGACAGGGACTGAAGCTTTCTTT
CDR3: CSVAILMTGTEAFF

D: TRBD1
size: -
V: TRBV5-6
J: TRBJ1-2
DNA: TGTGCCAGCAGAAACTTAGGACAGGACCATGGCTACACCTTC
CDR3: CASRNLGQDHGYTF

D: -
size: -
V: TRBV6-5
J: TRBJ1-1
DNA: TGTGCCAGCAGTTCCGGGGTGAACACTGAAGCTTTCTTT
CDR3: CASSSGVNTEAFF

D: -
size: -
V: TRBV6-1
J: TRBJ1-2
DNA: TGTGCCAGCAGTGAAGCGCCAAGGGGGTATGGCTACACCTTC
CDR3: CASSEAPRGYGYTF

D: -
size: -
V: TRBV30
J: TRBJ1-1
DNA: TGTGCCTGGAGTTCGTGGGGGGGCGTTTGGAATGAAGCTTTCTTT
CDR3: CAWSSWGGVWNEAFF

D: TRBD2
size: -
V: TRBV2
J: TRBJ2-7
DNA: TGTGCCAGCACACCTAGCGGGGGGGCCGCATACGAGCAGTACTTC
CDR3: CASTPSGGAAYEQYF

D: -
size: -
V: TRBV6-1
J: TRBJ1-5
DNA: TGTGCCAGCAGGGGATGGGGGCGAGGGAATCAGCCCCAGCATTTT
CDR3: CASRGWGRGNQPQHF

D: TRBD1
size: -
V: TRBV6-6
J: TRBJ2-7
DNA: TGTGCCAGCAAACCGGGACAGGGGGCTTACGAGCAGTACTTC
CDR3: CASKPGQGAYEQYF

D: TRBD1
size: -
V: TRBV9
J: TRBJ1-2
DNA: TGTGCCAGCAGCCCGACAGGGGGCTGTGGCTACACCTTC
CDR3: CASSPTGGCGYTF

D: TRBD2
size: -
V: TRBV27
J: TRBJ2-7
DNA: TGTGCCAGCTCTAGACTGACTAGCGGGGGGACCTACGAGCAGTACTTC
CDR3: CASSRLTSGGTYEQYF

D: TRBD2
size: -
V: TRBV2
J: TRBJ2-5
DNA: TGTGCCAGCGGTAGCGGGGGGCTCGAGACCCAGTACTTC
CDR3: CASGSGGLETQYF

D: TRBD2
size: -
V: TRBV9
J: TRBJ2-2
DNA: TGTGCCAGCAGCGTCCGAGAAGCGGGGGGGGCCGGGGAGCTGTTTTTT
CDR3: CASSVREAGGAGELFF

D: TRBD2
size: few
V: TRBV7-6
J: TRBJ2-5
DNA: TGTGCCAGCAGCGATCTAGCGGGGCCCTTAGAGACCCAGTACTTC
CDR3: CASSDLAGPLETQYF

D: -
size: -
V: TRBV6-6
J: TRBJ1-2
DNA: TGTGCCAGCAGTTACGACCGACTACGAGGGCATGGCTACACCTTC
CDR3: CASSYDRLRGHGYTF

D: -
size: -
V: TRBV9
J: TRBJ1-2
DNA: TGTGCCAGCAGCGTAGCTGTGGGGCCCTATGGCTACACCTTC
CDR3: CASSVAVGPYGYTF

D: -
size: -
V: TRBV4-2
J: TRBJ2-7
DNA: TGTGCCAGCAGCCAAGCCGAGGGTAACTACGAGCAGTACTTC
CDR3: CASSQAEGNYEQYF

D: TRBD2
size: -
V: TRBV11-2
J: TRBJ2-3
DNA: TGTGCCAGCAGAGGTAGCGGGGGGGAATACACAGATACGCAGTATTTT
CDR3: CASRGSGGEYTDTQYF

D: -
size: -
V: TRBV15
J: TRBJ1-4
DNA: TGTGCCACCAGCAGAGATCGTTCCGGGGGAGGAGAAAAACTGTTTTTT
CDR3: CATSRDRSGGGEKLFF

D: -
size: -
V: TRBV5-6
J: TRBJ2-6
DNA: TGTGCCAGCAGCCGCTCTGGGGCCAACGTCCTGACTTTC
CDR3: CASSRSGANVLTF

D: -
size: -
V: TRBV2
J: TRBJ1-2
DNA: TGTGCCAGCAGGCCCCCGGGTGGATATGGCTACACCTTC
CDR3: CASRPPGGYGYTF

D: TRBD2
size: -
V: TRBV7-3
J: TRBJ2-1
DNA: TGTGCCAGCAGCTTGTTACCGGGACTAGAAACTGAGCAGTTCTTC
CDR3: CASSLLPGLETEQFF

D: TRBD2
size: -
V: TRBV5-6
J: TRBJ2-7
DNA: TGTGCCAGCAGCTTGGTGTTTTCGGCGGGAGGCGAGCAGTACTTC
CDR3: CASSLVFSAGGEQYF

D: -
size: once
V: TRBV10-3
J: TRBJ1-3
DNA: TGTGCCATCAGTGGGACCGGGACAACTGGAAACACCATATATTTT
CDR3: CAISGTGTTGNTIYF

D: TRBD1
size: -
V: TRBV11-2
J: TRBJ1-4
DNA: TGTGCCAGCAGCTTGGCTACAGGGGGCGGTAGGAGGACTAATGAAAAACTGTTTTTT
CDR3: CASSLATGGGRRTNEKLFF

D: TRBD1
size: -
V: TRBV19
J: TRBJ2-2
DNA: TGTGCCAGTAGTGCGACAGGGGGCTGGACCGGGGAGCTGTTTTTT
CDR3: CASSATGGWTGELFF

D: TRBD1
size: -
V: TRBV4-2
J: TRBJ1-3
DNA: TGTGCCAGCAGCAAGGACAGGGGGGCAGGAAACACCATATATTTT
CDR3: CASSKDRGAGNTIYF

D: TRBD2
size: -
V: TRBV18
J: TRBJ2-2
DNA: TGTGCCAGCTCACCGCTGGGACTAGCGGGGGCGCACACCGGGGAGCTGTTTTTT
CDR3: CASSPLGLAGAHTGELFF

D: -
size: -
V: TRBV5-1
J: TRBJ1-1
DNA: TGCGCCAGCAGTTTTCAGGGAGGTCGAACTGAAGCTTTCTTT
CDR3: CASSFQGGRTEAFF

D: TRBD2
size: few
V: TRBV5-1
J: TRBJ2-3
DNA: TGCGCCAGCAGCGTAGCGGGGCAGACAGATACGCAGTATTTT
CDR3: CASSVAGQTDTQYF

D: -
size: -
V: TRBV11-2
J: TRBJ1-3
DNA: TGTGCCAGCAGCTTAGGAGGAGTAACCTCTGGAAACACCATATATTTT
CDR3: CASSLGGVTSGNTIYF

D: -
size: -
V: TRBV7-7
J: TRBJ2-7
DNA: TGTGCCAGCAGCTCCTTCTACGAGCAGTACTTC
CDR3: CASSSFYEQYF

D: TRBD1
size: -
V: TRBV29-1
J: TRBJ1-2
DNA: TGCAGCGTCCGGACAGGGGGCGTCCCCCCCTACTATGGCTACACCTTC
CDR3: CSVRTGGVPPYYGYTF

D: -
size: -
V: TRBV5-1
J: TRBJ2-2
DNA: TGCGCCAGCAGCTTTAGCACCGGGGAGCTGTTTTTT
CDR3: CASSFSTGELFF

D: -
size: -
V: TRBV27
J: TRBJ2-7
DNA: TGTGCCAGCAGTTTGGCACAGTCCTACGAGCAGTACTTC
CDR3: CASSLAQSYEQYF

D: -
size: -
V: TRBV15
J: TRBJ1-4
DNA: TGTGCCACCAGCAGACGCGCAACAACTAATGAAAAACTGTTTTTT
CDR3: CATSRRATTNEKLFF